These 29 T cell receptor beta chains were sequenced from one sample in a study of blood T cell repertoires in COVID-19. The protocol was immunoSEQ multiplex PCR, while the TCRdb copy is restricted to in-frame clones and leaves out a portion. The sample records 260,000 or so clones, around 88% being singletons. Sequenced sample: PBMCs or T cells enriched from blood (not recorded which). Source of these receptors: a woman in her thirties or forties with acute COVID-19.

This chain connects TRBV3-1 (or the pseudogene TRBV3-2) to TRBJ2-7; tentative D call: TRBD1 (6 bases). The CDR3 runs to 13 residues. V was clipped by 7 bases and J by 5 bases, with 15 bases between them. Germline lookup yields CDR1 LGHDT and CDR2 YNNKEL (reference sequence). The CDR3 nucleotides read TGTGCCAGCACTGCACAGGGTACCCACGAGCAGTACTTC. This codes for CASTAQGTHEQYF.

The chain uses TRBV5-1 and TRBJ2-1; 7 bases are a match to TRBD1. The germline V gene has CDR1 SGHRS and CDR2 YFSETQ. CDR3 length equals 16 residues. The trim removed 0 bases at V and 2 bases at J, leaving 5 bases unmatched. The CDR3 reads CASSLGGQPTYNEQFF. The CDR3, as DNA: TGCGCCAGCAGCTTGGGGGGACAGCCCACCTACAATGAGCAGTTCTTC.

The chain couples TRBV5-5 to TRBJ1-5; D gene uncertain. This CDR3 comprises 14 residues. Trimming took 1 base from V and 5 from J, leaving 10 bases between them. Germline loops: CDR1 SGHKS, CDR2 YYEKEE (reference sequence). The CDR3 reads CASSLLLSDQPQHF. The CDR3 DNA is TGTGCCAGCAGCTTGTTACTCAGCGATCAGCCCCAGCATTTT.

The chain is built from TRBV28 and TRBJ1-4, with no clear D. The germline gives CDR1 MDHEN, CDR2 SYDVKM. The V gene lost 5 bases and the J gene lost 8 bases, with 6 bases spanning the gap. The CDR3 extends over 11 amino acids. CDR3 residues: CASSAREKLFF. The CDR3 DNA follows: TGTGCCAGCAGTGCTAGGGAAAAACTGTTTTTT.

The gene calls are TRBV27 and TRBJ2-7; 9 nucleotides align to TRBD2. The germline gives CDR1 MNHEY, CDR2 SMNVEV (reference sequence). CDR3 size: 13 residues. V dropped 6 bases and J dropped 4; count of bases not matched to a gene: 4. CDR3 DNA sequence: TGTGCCAGCAGAAGAGCGGGAGGTTACGAGCAGTACTTC. This encodes CASRRAGGYEQYF.

V usage is TRBV3-1 (or the pseudogene TRBV3-2) and J usage is TRBJ2-7, with 8 bases matching TRBD1. The length of the CDR3 is 14 residues. The J segment lost 6 bases and the V segment lost 1 base, leaving 5 bases of the junction unmatched. The germline CDR1 and CDR2 sequences are LGHDT and YNNKEL (reference sequence). CDR3 nucleotides: TGTGCCAGCAGCCAAGGGCAGGGGGCGGGCGAGCAGTACGTC. It yields the protein CASSQGQGAGEQYV.

The V call is TRBV18, the J call TRBJ2-3; 11 nucleotides align to TRBD2. The CDR3 totals 17 residues. Trimming took 3 bases from V and 4 from J; bases not matched to a gene: 9. Germline assignment: CDR1 KGHSH and CDR2 LQKENI. This chain's CDR3 is CASSPIRRLAGPDTQYF. CDR3 nucleotide sequence: TGTGCCAGCTCACCGATAAGGCGACTAGCGGGACCAGATACGCAGTATTTT.

V gene TRBV14 combines with J gene TRBJ2-6; D not resolved. The CDR3 sequence is 18 residues long. Trimming shortened V by 6 bases and J by 1 base, and 19 bases separated the two germline ends. Germline values: CDR1 SGHDN, CDR2 FVKESK. The CDR3 DNA reads TGTGCCAGCAGTATTCATCCGGGTCAGCTATCTGGGGCCAACGTCCTGACTTTC. Its protein product is CASSIHPGQLSGANVLTF. Combining the CDR3 with reference TRBV14 and TRBJ2-6 gives the whole variable domain EAGVTQFPSHSVIEKGQTVTLRCDPISGHDNLYWYRRVMGKEIKFLLHFVKESKQDESGMPNNRFLAERTGGTYSTLKVQPAELEDSGVYFCASSIHPGQLSGANVLTFGAGSRLTVL.

This chain joins TRBV19 and TRBJ2-6, with 9 nucleotides matching TRBD1. Germline V gene data show CDR1 as LNHDA and CDR2 as SQIVND (reference sequence). Trimming removed 8 bases from V and 0 bases from J; junction bases left unmatched: 5. The CDR3 runs to 16 residues. DNA for the CDR3: TGTGCCAGTCGGACAGGGGCATCCTCTGGGGCCAACGTCCTGACTTTC. This translates into CASRTGASSGANVLTF.

The chain is built from TRBV9 and TRBJ2-7; TRBD2 aligns across 10 bases. CDR3 size: 16 residues. J was trimmed by 6 bases and V by 0 bases; bases with no gene match: 9. Germline assignment: CDR1 SGDLS and CDR2 YYNGEE. CDR3 residues: CASSVGLLAGVPEQYF. The CDR3 region has the DNA TGTGCCAGCAGCGTAGGACTCCTAGCGGGAGTACCCGAGCAGTACTTC.

This sequence joins TRBV6-5 and TRBJ1-1; weak D call: TRBD1 (6 bases). Looked up from germline, CDR1 is MNHEY and CDR2 is SVGAGI. Trimming removed 6 bases from V and 4 bases from J, with 18 bases in between. CDR3 length equals 15 residues. The CDR3, as DNA: TGTGCCAGCAGGGACGGAGGACAGTGGAGCACTGAAGCTTTCTTT. Encoded protein: CASRDGGQWSTEAFF.

The CDR3 bases are TGTGCCACCAGCGCCCTAGCAGGGGCCGGAGAGACCCAGTACTTC. Amino acids: CATSALAGAGETQYF. The chain joins TRBV15 to TRBJ2-5; maybe TRBD1 (6 bases). Per the germline V gene, CDR1 is LNHNV and CDR2 is YYDKDF (reference sequence). V was trimmed by 5 bases and J by 4 bases, leaving 17 bases between them. This CDR3 region has 15 residues. Drawing the rest from reference TRBV15 and TRBJ2-5, the complete variable domain is DAMVIQNPRYQVTQFGKPVTLSCSQTLNHNVMYWYQQKSSQAPKLLFHYYDKDFNNEADTPDNFQSRRPNTSFCFLDIRSPGLGDTAMYLCATSALAGAGETQYFGPGTRLLVL.

This sequence joins TRBV30 and TRBJ1-5, with D maybe TRBD1 (6 bases). CDR1 is GTSNPN and CDR2 is SVGIG in the germline V gene (reference sequence). V lost 3 bases to trimming and J lost 5 bases, with 11 bases between them. The CDR3 has 13 residues. The CDR3 loop is CAWRQQGDQPQHF. Here the CDR3 DNA reads TGTGCCTGGAGACAACAGGGAGATCAGCCCCAGCATTTT. The full variable domain, in which reference TRBV30 and TRBJ1-5 provide the parts outside the CDR3, is SQTIHQWPATLVQPVGSPLSLECTVEGTSNPNLYWYRQAAGRGLQLLFYSVGIGQISSEVPQNLSASRPQDRQFILSSKKLLLSDSGFYLCAWRQQGDQPQHFGDGTRLSIL.

The chain couples TRBV6-6 to TRBJ1-2; 10 bases match TRBD1. Germline V gene sequence: CDR1 MNHNY, CDR2 SVGAGI (reference sequence). The CDR3 length is 14 residues. V shed 5 bases and J 2 bases; nucleotides not matched to a gene: 2. The CDR3 bases are TGTGCCAGCAGTACGACAGGGGGCAACTATGGCTACACCTTC. Translated: CASSTTGGNYGYTF.

V and J are TRBV7-2 and TRBJ2-3; TRBD1 is a possible D gene (6 bases). V shed 2 bases and J shed 4 bases, with 10 bases lying between them. Germline assignment: CDR1 SGHTA and CDR2 FQGNSA. The CDR3 has 14 residues. The DNA for the CDR3 is TGTGCCAGCAGCTTAATGCCAGGGGCAGATACGCAGTATTTT. Its protein is CASSLMPGADTQYF.

The chain couples TRBV19 to TRBJ2-7; 8 bases are shared with TRBD2. This CDR3 is built from 14 residues. Per the germline V gene, CDR1 is LNHDA and CDR2 is SQIVND (reference sequence). V shed 9 bases, J shed 0 bases, and the junction held 7 bases outside the gene matches. The CDR3 loop reads CASNSGSSSYEQYF. CDR3 nucleotide sequence: TGTGCCAGCAACAGCGGGAGCAGCTCCTACGAGCAGTACTTC. Combining the CDR3 with reference TRBV19 and TRBJ2-7 gives the whole variable domain DGGITQSPKYLFRKEGQNVTLSCEQNLNHDAMYWYRQDPGQGLRLIYYSQIVNDFQKGDIAEGYSVSREKKESFPLTVTSAQKNPTAFYLCASNSGSSSYEQYFGPGTRLTVT.

In the case of this clone: A read error may account for a junction end that differs from germline. The J gene is TRBJ1-1, the V gene TRBV6-2 or TRBV6-3; 8 positions match TRBD1. The CDR3 has 16 amino acids. Germline loops: CDR1 MNHEY, CDR2 SVGEGT. This CDR3 is CASRYSPGQVNTEAFF. Here the CDR3 DNA reads TGTGCCAGCAGGTACTCCCCGGGACAGGTGAACACTGAAGCTTTCTTT.

The chain links TRBV3-1 (or the pseudogene TRBV3-2) to TRBJ2-1; no reliable D call. V was shortened by 1 base and J by 6 bases, with 13 bases between the two germline ends. Germline CDR1 LGHDT, CDR2 YNNKEL (reference sequence). This CDR3 has 15 residues. CDR3 residues: CASSQVVAASNEQFF. The CDR3 region has the DNA TGTGCCAGCAGCCAAGTCGTCGCTGCGTCCAATGAGCAGTTCTTC.

The CDR3 reads CARGPTGGTYEQYF. The CDR3, as DNA: TGTGCCAGGGGACCGACAGGGGGCACCTACGAGCAGTACTTC. The chain uses TRBV2 and TRBJ2-7, with 10 bases that match TRBD1. The junction had 7 bases not matched to a gene; V was cut back by 9 bases and J by 2 bases. The CDR3 has 14 residues. Per the germline V gene, CDR1 is SNHLY and CDR2 is FYNNEI.

For the CDR3, the DNA is TGTGCCAGCAGACCCCGGGACAGCTATGGCTACACCTTC. This sequence encodes CASRPRDSYGYTF. This chain connects TRBV7-8 to TRBJ1-2; 7 bases agree with TRBD1. V shed 6 bases, J shed 4 bases, and the junction held 5 bases outside the gene matches. CDR1 is SGHVS, CDR2 FQNEAQ, per germline. This CDR3 contains 13 residues. Using reference TRBV7-8 and TRBJ1-2 for the parts outside the CDR3, the full variable domain is GAGVSQSPRYKVAKRGQDVALRCDPISGHVSLFWYQQALGQGPEFLTYFQNEAQLDKSGLPSDRFFAERPEGSVSTLKIQRTQQEDSAVYLCASRPRDSYGYTFGSGTRLTVV.

In its sample, this clone was seen a few times. The chain employs TRBV30 and TRBJ1-1; D ambiguous. The CDR3 runs 13 residues. V lost 1 base, J lost 6 bases, and 12 bases lay in between. Germline assignment: CDR1 GTSNPN and CDR2 SVGIG (reference sequence). CDR3 sequence: CAWSGARLAEAFF. CDR3 in DNA: TGTGCCTGGAGTGGGGCCAGATTGGCTGAAGCTTTCTTT.

The rearrangement uses TRBV6-5 and TRBJ1-4, with 7 bases fitting TRBD1. The CDR3 runs to 14 residues. J was trimmed by 7 bases and V by 8 bases; bases with no gene match: 10. CDR1 and CDR2 from the germline V gene are MNHEY and SVGAGI. The CDR3, as DNA: TGTGCCAGCTCTCGGGACCCAGGGGGTGAAAAACTGTTTTTT. Translation: CASSRDPGGEKLFF.

The rearrangement joins TRBV7-8 to TRBJ1-1; TRBD1 aligns across 8 bases. CDR1 SGHVS and CDR2 FQNEAQ come from the germline V gene. V lost 2 bases to trimming and J lost 5 bases; unmatched junction nucleotides: 4. The CDR3 covers 14 residues. CDR3 nucleotide sequence: TGTGCCAGCAGCTTACGACAGGGGTGGACTGAAGCTTTCTTT. It translates to CASSLRQGWTEAFF.

The V gene is TRBV19, the J gene TRBJ2-7; 8 bases are a match to TRBD2. Germline V lookup: CDR1 LNHDA, CDR2 SQIVND (reference sequence). The ends lost 11 bases at V and 5 bases at J; junction bases unmatched: 14. The length of the CDR3 is 14 residues. The CDR3 DNA sequence: TGTGCCGGGTGGACCTCCGGGACTAGGGACGAGCAGTACGTC. This gives the protein CAGWTSGTRDEQYV.

The rearrangement uses TRBV5-5 and TRBJ1-2, with D possibly matching TRBD1 (5 bases). Germline-derived CDR1 and CDR2 are SGHKS and YYEKEE (reference sequence). V was cut by 2 bases and J by 6 bases, with 14 bases left in between. CDR3 size: 14 residues. The CDR3 here is CASSFVLEGHGYTF. The CDR3 region has the DNA TGTGCCAGCAGCTTCGTATTGGAGGGGCATGGCTACACCTTC.

In its sample, this clone was seen once. The chain recombines TRBV10-2 with TRBJ1-1; possibly TRBD1 for D (6 bases). V gave up 6 bases and J gave up 0 bases, with 11 bases separating them. The CDR3 spans 14 residues. CDR1 and CDR2 from the germline V gene are WSHSY and SAAADI. DNA for the CDR3: TGCGCCAGCAGCGGACAGTTAATGAACACTGAAGCTTTCTTT. Encoded protein: CASSGQLMNTEAFF.

This sequence joins TRBV11-3 and TRBJ1-1, with TRBD1 as a possible D gene (5 bases). From germline, CDR1 is SGHNT and CDR2 YENEEA. V was clipped by 0 bases and J by 1 base, with 9 bases between them. This CDR3 is 15 amino acids long. The CDR3 is CASSLDSTGNTEAFF. DNA for the CDR3: TGTGCCAGCAGCTTAGATTCAACAGGGAACACTGAAGCTTTCTTT.

This clone was seen more than once but under ten times. The chain couples TRBV21-1 to TRBJ1-4. TRBV21-1 is listed as a pseudogene. This CDR3 region has 18 residues. The CDR3 here is CASSRARGARATNEKLFF. CDR3 sequence (DNA): TGTGCCAGCAGCAGGGCCCGCGGGGCCCGGGCAACTAATGAAAAACTGTTTTTT.

The chain uses TRBV9 and TRBJ2-7; D is possibly TRBD2 (5 bases). V was cut by 4 bases and J by 3 bases, with 14 bases left in between. This CDR3 region has 14 residues. CDR1 and CDR2 (germline): SGDLS, YYNGEE. The CDR3 loop reads CASSPADADYEQYF. The DNA of the CDR3 is TGTGCCAGCAGCCCAGCGGACGCTGACTACGAGCAGTACTTC.